Following are 4 T cell receptor beta chains from one sample sequenced in a study of early T cells in non-severe SARS-CoV-2 infection (dated by TCRdb to the early 2020s). The library was produced with 5' RACE. Sequencer: NextSeq 500. TCRdb applied fastp at Q25 and MiXCR to the public reads, then kept only in-frame beta chains. CDR3 protein duplicates are merged, each entry listing the most common genes and DNA. The sample table lists 100,000 to 120,000 distinct CDR3 sequences, around 12% of them with a count of one. The ten largest account for less than 4.5% of the sample. The source material was whole blood, sampled at baseline. These receptors were obtained from an adult who was a healthcare worker with PCR-confirmed SARS-CoV-2 infection or an uninfected control (not recorded which).

This clonotype appeared a few times. The rearrangement uses TRBV12-5 and TRBJ1-4, with D unresolved. Looked up from germline, CDR1 is LGHNT and CDR2 is FRNRAP. CDR3 size: 14 residues. Trimming left V 0 bases short and J 8 bases short, with 10 bases between. The CDR3 coding sequence is TGTGCTAGTGGTTTGGTACCGGGGTTCGAAAAACTGTTTTTT. It yields the protein CASGLVPGFEKLFF.

The J gene is TRBJ1-5, the V gene TRBV28; the match to TRBD1 covers 7 bases. J lost 5 bases, V lost 3 bases, and 7 bases had no gene match. Germline V gene lookup returns CDR1 MDHEN and CDR2 SYDVKM. The CDR3 extends over 15 amino acids. The CDR3 region has the DNA TGTGCCAGCAGTTTTGAGACAGGGTGGGATCAGCCCCAGCATTTT. Translation gives CASSFETGWDQPQHF.

This clonotype showed up just a few times. The gene calls are TRBV20-1 and TRBJ1-1, with no clear D. Deletions cut 0 bases from V and 5 bases from J, with 4 bases between. The germline gives CDR1 DFQATT, CDR2 SNEGSKA (reference sequence). The CDR3 extends over 11 amino acids. This chain's CDR3 is CSAREQTEAFF. CDR3 nucleotide sequence: TGCAGTGCTAGAGAACAGACTGAAGCTTTCTTT.

This clonotype appeared many times. The chain carries TRBV12-3 or TRBV12-4 and TRBJ1-6; D not certain. The V end was cut by 6 bases, the J end by 10 bases, with 7 bases between. The CDR3 has 11 amino acids. The CDR3 sequence: CASSLNSPLHF. As DNA, the CDR3 is TGTGCCAGCAGCTTAAACTCACCCCTCCACTTT.